This is a list of T cell receptor beta chains from one sample in a study of T cells in localized non-small cell lung cancer. Assay: immunoSEQ multiplex PCR; the TCRdb copy retains only in-frame clones and omits some. The data contain about 35,000 clones, 75% to 95% of them singletons. This material consisted of peripheral blood mononuclear cells, taken before any cancer treatment. Receptor source: a female donor older than 55 with stage II lung adenocarcinoma. The CDR3 runs from the conserved cysteine through the conserved F or W. D genes are given only for firm matches. The size of a clone is reported for some rows only, either as once, few or many, or as a class for expanded clones.

clone size: .
V gene: TRBV7-9
CDR3 length: 12
D gene: .
J gene: TRBJ2-7
CDR3 DNA: TGTGCCAGCAGCCCCAGCTCCTACGAGCAGTACTTC
CDR3 protein: CASSPSSYEQYF

clone size: .
V gene: TRBV6-5
CDR3 length: 15
D gene: TRBD1
J gene: TRBJ2-1
CDR3 DNA: TGTGCCAGCAGATTAACCGGGACAGGGGGCGATGAGCAGTTCTTC
CDR3 protein: CASRLTGTGGDEQFF

clone size: .
V gene: TRBV28
CDR3 length: 13
D gene: .
J gene: TRBJ2-7
CDR3 DNA: TGTGCCAGCAGTTTGCCAGAGAGCTACGAGCAGTACTTC
CDR3 protein: CASSLPESYEQYF

clone size: few
V gene: TRBV6-1
CDR3 length: 14
D gene: TRBD1
J gene: TRBJ1-1
CDR3 DNA: TGTGCCAGCAGTGAGTTGACAGGGAGGTCTGAAGCTTTCTTT
CDR3 protein: CASSELTGRSEAFF

clone size: .
V gene: TRBV7-9
CDR3 length: 12
D gene: .
J gene: TRBJ2-7
CDR3 DNA: TGTGCCAGCAGCTCCCCATCCGGCGAGCAGTACTTC
CDR3 protein: CASSSPSGEQYF

clone size: .
V gene: TRBV13
CDR3 length: 16
D gene: TRBD2
J gene: TRBJ2-1
CDR3 DNA: TGTGCCAGCAGCTCTGCCGGACTAGCGGGATTCGATGAGCAGTTCTTC
CDR3 protein: CASSSAGLAGFDEQFF

clone size: .
V gene: TRBV7-2
CDR3 length: 15
D gene: .
J gene: TRBJ2-5
CDR3 DNA: TGTGCCAGCAGCCGAACGGCAGGGAAGGAGGAGACCCAGTACTTC
CDR3 protein: CASSRTAGKEETQYF

clone size: .
V gene: TRBV19
CDR3 length: 16
D gene: TRBD2
J gene: TRBJ2-3
CDR3 DNA: TGTGCCACCTCTTATGGGGGGACTAGCGGGACAGATACGCAGTATTTT
CDR3 protein: CATSYGGTSGTDTQYF

clone size: .
V gene: TRBV4-2
CDR3 length: 18
D gene: .
J gene: TRBJ2-6
CDR3 DNA: TGTGCCAGCAGCCCCAAGCAGGGAGAAAGCTCTGGGGCCAACGTCCTGACTTTC
CDR3 protein: CASSPKQGESSGANVLTF

clone size: .
V gene: TRBV7-2
CDR3 length: 12
D gene: .
J gene: TRBJ2-3
CDR3 DNA: TGTGCCAGCACCATGCTAGCGGATACGCAGTATTTT
CDR3 protein: CASTMLADTQYF

clone size: .
V gene: TRBV2
CDR3 length: 14
D gene: TRBD1
J gene: TRBJ2-2
CDR3 DNA: TGTGCCAGCAGACAGGGGACGAACACCGGGGAGCTGTTTTTT
CDR3 protein: CASRQGTNTGELFF

clone size: .
V gene: TRBV28
CDR3 length: 15
D gene: TRBD1
J gene: TRBJ1-2
CDR3 DNA: TGTGCCAGCAGTTTGGGACAGGGTTGGAACTATGGCTACACCTTC
CDR3 protein: CASSLGQGWNYGYTF

clone size: .
V gene: TRBV27
CDR3 length: 15
D gene: .
J gene: TRBJ1-4
CDR3 DNA: TGTGCCAGCAGTTTAGAAGGGCTCCCAGATGAAAAACTGTTTTTT
CDR3 protein: CASSLEGLPDEKLFF

clone size: .
V gene: TRBV5-6
CDR3 length: 14
D gene: TRBD1
J gene: TRBJ2-7
CDR3 DNA: TGTGCCAGCAGACGCCGGGACAGGGGGCCCGAGCAGTACTTC
CDR3 protein: CASRRRDRGPEQYF

clone size: .
V gene: TRBV30
CDR3 length: 15
D gene: TRBD1
J gene: TRBJ1-4
CDR3 DNA: TGTGCCTGGAGTCCGTCAGGGGGAACTAATGAAAAACTGTTTTTT
CDR3 protein: CAWSPSGGTNEKLFF

clone size: .
V gene: TRBV10-3
CDR3 length: 13
D gene: .
J gene: TRBJ1-1
CDR3 DNA: TGTGCCATCAGCAAGCCATCCCTCATCACCCCGCTCTTT
CDR3 protein: CAISKPSLITPLF

clone size: .
V gene: TRBV7-2
CDR3 length: 14
D gene: .
J gene: TRBJ1-5
CDR3 DNA: TGTGCCAGCAGTTTACAGGGAACAAATCAGCCCCAGCATTTT
CDR3 protein: CASSLQGTNQPQHF

clone size: .
V gene: TRBV2
CDR3 length: 14
D gene: .
J gene: TRBJ2-2
CDR3 DNA: TGTGCCAGCTGGACGAATCCGAACACCGGGGAGCTGTTTTTT
CDR3 protein: CASWTNPNTGELFF

clone size: .
V gene: TRBV19
CDR3 length: 16
D gene: .
J gene: TRBJ2-1
CDR3 DNA: TGTGCCAGTACCCCCGGAGTGGGTTGGGGCCTCAATGAGCAGTTCTTC
CDR3 protein: CASTPGVGWGLNEQFF

clone size: .
V gene: TRBV7-9
CDR3 length: 13
D gene: .
J gene: TRBJ2-2
CDR3 DNA: TGTGCCATCGGGGACCCGGGCACCGGGGAGCTGTTTTTT
CDR3 protein: CAIGDPGTGELFF

clone size: once
V gene: TRBV9
CDR3 length: 16
D gene: .
J gene: TRBJ2-7
CDR3 DNA: TGTGCCAGCAGCGTATCAGGGGACTATTCAGCCTACGAGCAGTACTTC
CDR3 protein: CASSVSGDYSAYEQYF

clone size: once
V gene: TRBV28
CDR3 length: 15
D gene: TRBD1
J gene: TRBJ1-3
CDR3 DNA: TGTGCCAGCAGCTGGGACAGGGGGTCTGGAAACACCATATATTTT
CDR3 protein: CASSWDRGSGNTIYF

clone size: .
V gene: TRBV9
CDR3 length: 16
D gene: TRBD2
J gene: TRBJ2-5
CDR3 DNA: TGTGCCAGCAGCGTGGGACTAGCGGGAGGCCTAGGGACCCAGTACTTC
CDR3 protein: CASSVGLAGGLGTQYF

clone size: .
V gene: TRBV27
CDR3 length: 14
D gene: .
J gene: TRBJ2-7
CDR3 DNA: TGTGCCAGCAGTCACCGGGCCTATACCTACGAGCAGTACTTC
CDR3 protein: CASSHRAYTYEQYF

clone size: .
V gene: TRBV18
CDR3 length: 16
D gene: TRBD1
J gene: TRBJ2-7
CDR3 DNA: TGTGCCAGCTCACCAGGGGGACAGACGAACTCCTACGAGCAGTACTTC
CDR3 protein: CASSPGGQTNSYEQYF

clone size: .
V gene: TRBV30
CDR3 length: 13
D gene: .
J gene: TRBJ1-2
CDR3 DNA: TGTGCCTGGAGCCCCCAGATCAATTATGGCTACACCTTC
CDR3 protein: CAWSPQINYGYTF

clone size: .
V gene: TRBV19
CDR3 length: 16
D gene: .
J gene: TRBJ1-5
CDR3 DNA: TGTGCCAGTAGTATCCTCCCCAGACTTGGAGATCAGCCCCAGCATTTT
CDR3 protein: CASSILPRLGDQPQHF

clone size: .
V gene: TRBV2
CDR3 length: 15
D gene: TRBD2
J gene: TRBJ2-7
CDR3 DNA: TGTGCCAGCAGTTTGGGACTAGCGGGGCTTTACGAGCAGTACTTC
CDR3 protein: CASSLGLAGLYEQYF

clone size: .
V gene: TRBV28
CDR3 length: 15
D gene: .
J gene: TRBJ2-3
CDR3 DNA: TGTGCCAGCAGTTCGCCGACCCGTAGCACAGATACGCAGTATTTT
CDR3 protein: CASSSPTRSTDTQYF

clone size: .
V gene: TRBV6-4
CDR3 length: 13
D gene: .
J gene: TRBJ2-3
CDR3 DNA: TGTGCCAGCAGTTTGACAGCCACAGATACGCAGTATTTT
CDR3 protein: CASSLTATDTQYF

clone size: .
V gene: TRBV28
CDR3 length: 13
D gene: .
J gene: TRBJ2-7
CDR3 DNA: TGTGCCAGCAGTTTAGGGTACAGATACGAGCAGTACTTC
CDR3 protein: CASSLGYRYEQYF

clone size: .
V gene: TRBV6-1
CDR3 length: 14
D gene: .
J gene: TRBJ1-1
CDR3 DNA: TGTGCCAGCAGTGCTGACCTGGCGGGGACTGAAGCTTTCTTT
CDR3 protein: CASSADLAGTEAFF

clone size: .
V gene: TRBV2
CDR3 length: 12
D gene: .
J gene: TRBJ1-1
CDR3 DNA: TGTGCCAGCAGTAGTAGGGGCGACCTAGCTTTCTTT
CDR3 protein: CASSSRGDLAFF

clone size: .
V gene: TRBV7-9
CDR3 length: 16
D gene: TRBD2
J gene: TRBJ2-3
CDR3 DNA: TGTGCCAGCAGCTTGGGGGTGGGACTAGGGTCAGATACGCAGTATTTT
CDR3 protein: CASSLGVGLGSDTQYF

clone size: .
V gene: TRBV5-1
CDR3 length: 15
D gene: .
J gene: TRBJ1-5
CDR3 DNA: TGCGCCAGCAGCTTGGGAGGGCAGGGCCAGGGGCCCCAGCATTTT
CDR3 protein: CASSLGGQGQGPQHF

clone size: .
V gene: TRBV5-1
CDR3 length: 15
D gene: .
J gene: TRBJ1-4
CDR3 DNA: TGCGCCAGCAGCTTAAACGCAGGGCCAAATGAAAAACTGTTTTTT
CDR3 protein: CASSLNAGPNEKLFF

clone size: .
V gene: TRBV7-6
CDR3 length: 13
D gene: .
J gene: TRBJ2-1
CDR3 DNA: TGTGCCAGCAGCTTAGCGACGGACAATGAGCAGTTCTTC
CDR3 protein: CASSLATDNEQFF

clone size: .
V gene: TRBV7-9
CDR3 length: 16
D gene: .
J gene: TRBJ2-7
CDR3 DNA: TGTGCCAGCAGCTTACTAAATACAGGGTGGTTCCACGAGCAGTACTTC
CDR3 protein: CASSLLNTGWFHEQYF

clone size: .
V gene: TRBV6-1
CDR3 length: 16
D gene: TRBD2
J gene: TRBJ2-3
CDR3 DNA: TGTGCCAGCAGTGAAAGGGGTAGCGGGGTCCCAGATACGCAGTATTTT
CDR3 protein: CASSERGSGVPDTQYF

clone size: few
V gene: TRBV7-3
CDR3 length: 14
D gene: TRBD1
J gene: TRBJ2-7
CDR3 DNA: TGTGCCAGCAGCCGGGACAGGGCGTCCTACGAGCAGTACTTC
CDR3 protein: CASSRDRASYEQYF

clone size: .
V gene: TRBV6-5
CDR3 length: 15
D gene: TRBD2
J gene: TRBJ2-1
CDR3 DNA: TGTGCCAGCAGTTTCGGGACTAGCGGCTACAATGAGCAGTTCTTC
CDR3 protein: CASSFGTSGYNEQFF

clone size: .
V gene: TRBV7-2
CDR3 length: 12
D gene: .
J gene: TRBJ2-3
CDR3 DNA: TGTGCCAGCAGCCCAGCAACAGATACGCAGTATTTT
CDR3 protein: CASSPATDTQYF

clone size: .
V gene: TRBV30
CDR3 length: 13
D gene: TRBD1
J gene: TRBJ2-1
CDR3 DNA: TGTGCCTGGGGGGACAGGGGTAAGGATGAGCAGTTCTTC
CDR3 protein: CAWGDRGKDEQFF

clone size: .
V gene: TRBV7-9
CDR3 length: 15
D gene: .
J gene: TRBJ2-1
CDR3 DNA: TGTGCCAGCAGCTTTTCAGGGATAGGGAGCAATGAGCAGTTCTTC
CDR3 protein: CASSFSGIGSNEQFF

clone size: .
V gene: TRBV27
CDR3 length: 16
D gene: .
J gene: TRBJ2-5
CDR3 DNA: TGTGCCAGCAGTTTAGACGGCGACAGAGTGAGTTGGTCCCAGTACTTC
CDR3 protein: CASSLDGDRVSWSQYF

clone size: .
V gene: TRBV9
CDR3 length: 13
D gene: TRBD1
J gene: TRBJ1-2
CDR3 DNA: TGTGCCAGCAGCGTAGACCAAGGGGGCGGCTACACCTTC
CDR3 protein: CASSVDQGGGYTF

clone size: .
V gene: TRBV5-1
CDR3 length: 14
D gene: TRBD2
J gene: TRBJ2-7
CDR3 DNA: TGCGCCAGCAGGAACGGGACTAGCGGGAGCGAGCAGTACTTC
CDR3 protein: CASRNGTSGSEQYF

clone size: .
V gene: TRBV7-2
CDR3 length: 12
D gene: .
J gene: TRBJ2-1
CDR3 DNA: TGTGCCAGCAGCTACCGAGGAATTGAGCAGTTCTTC
CDR3 protein: CASSYRGIEQFF

clone size: .
V gene: TRBV9
CDR3 length: 12
D gene: .
J gene: TRBJ1-4
CDR3 DNA: TGTGCCTCCTCTGCCGCGGGGGAAAAACTGTTTTTT
CDR3 protein: CASSAAGEKLFF

clone size: .
V gene: TRBV7-9
CDR3 length: 15
D gene: .
J gene: TRBJ2-2
CDR3 DNA: TGTGCCAGCACCCTGACCACAGGGAGCACCGGGGAGCTGTTTTTT
CDR3 protein: CASTLTTGSTGELFF

clone size: .
V gene: TRBV4-1
CDR3 length: 19
D gene: .
J gene: TRBJ1-3
CDR3 DNA: TGCGCCAGCAGCCAAGATCCCTCGGGGGCGCAAAGCTCTGGAAACACCATATATTTT
CDR3 protein: CASSQDPSGAQSSGNTIYF

clone size: .
V gene: TRBV19
CDR3 length: 17
D gene: TRBD2
J gene: TRBJ2-7
CDR3 DNA: TGTGCCAGTAGTGCCTCCCTAGCGGCGGGACTAAACTACGAGCAGTACTTC
CDR3 protein: CASSASLAAGLNYEQYF

clone size: .
V gene: TRBV29-1
CDR3 length: 11
D gene: .
J gene: TRBJ2-3
CDR3 DNA: TGCTCCTGCCTACGCACAGATACGCAGTATTTT
CDR3 protein: CSCLRTDTQYF

clone size: .
V gene: TRBV6-6
CDR3 length: 13
D gene: .
J gene: TRBJ1-5
CDR3 DNA: TGTGCCAGCAGTTCGACAGAGAATCAGCCCCAGCATTTT
CDR3 protein: CASSSTENQPQHF

clone size: .
V gene: TRBV2
CDR3 length: 13
D gene: .
J gene: TRBJ1-2
CDR3 DNA: TGTGCCAGCAGTGACGGGCGCTCCTATGGCTACACCTTC
CDR3 protein: CASSDGRSYGYTF

clone size: .
V gene: TRBV7-9
CDR3 length: 15
D gene: TRBD2
J gene: TRBJ2-2
CDR3 DNA: TGTGCCAGCAGCTTATCACCCGGGGGGACCGGGGAGCTGTTTTTT
CDR3 protein: CASSLSPGGTGELFF

clone size: .
V gene: TRBV5-8
CDR3 length: 14
D gene: .
J gene: TRBJ2-2
CDR3 DNA: TGTGCCAGCAGCCGGACCCGGGCGGCCGGGGAGCTGTTTTTT
CDR3 protein: CASSRTRAAGELFF

clone size: .
V gene: TRBV4-1
CDR3 length: 14
D gene: .
J gene: TRBJ2-3
CDR3 DNA: TGCGCCAGCAGCCTAGCGGACAACACAGATACGCAGTATTTT
CDR3 protein: CASSLADNTDTQYF

clone size: few
V gene: TRBV6-1
CDR3 length: 14
D gene: TRBD1
J gene: TRBJ2-7
CDR3 DNA: TGTGCCAGCAGTGGACAGGGGGCGGCCTACGAGCAGTACTTC
CDR3 protein: CASSGQGAAYEQYF